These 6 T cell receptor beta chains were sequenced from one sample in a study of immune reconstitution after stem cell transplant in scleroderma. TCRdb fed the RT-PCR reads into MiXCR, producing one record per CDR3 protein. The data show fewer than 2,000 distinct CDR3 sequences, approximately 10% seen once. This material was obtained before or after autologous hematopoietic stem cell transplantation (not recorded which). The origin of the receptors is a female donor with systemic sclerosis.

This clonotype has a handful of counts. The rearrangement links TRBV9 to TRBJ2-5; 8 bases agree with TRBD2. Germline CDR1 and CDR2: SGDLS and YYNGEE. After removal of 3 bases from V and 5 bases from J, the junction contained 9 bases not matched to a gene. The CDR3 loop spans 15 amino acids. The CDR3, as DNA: TGTGCCAGCAGCGCCGTAGCGGGGATGGGCGAGACCCAGTACTTC. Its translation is CASSAVAGMGETQYF.

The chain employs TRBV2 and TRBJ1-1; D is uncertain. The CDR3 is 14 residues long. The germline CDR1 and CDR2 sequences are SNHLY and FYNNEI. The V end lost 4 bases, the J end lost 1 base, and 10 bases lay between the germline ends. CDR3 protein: CASSGGRKNTEAFF. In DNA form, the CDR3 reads TGTGCCAGCAGTGGAGGACGGAAGAACACTGAAGCTTTCTTT.

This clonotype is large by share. CDR3 sequence reads: CASSLSTTRVGSGANVLTF. In DNA form, the CDR3 reads TGTGCCAGCAGCTTATCTACGACTCGAGTAGGCTCTGGGGCCAACGTCCTGACTTTC. The rearrangement uses TRBV7-9 and TRBJ2-6, with no clear D. Looked up from germline, CDR1 is SEHNR and CDR2 is FQNEAQ (reference sequence). The germline V and J ends were trimmed by 2 bases and 0 bases, with 17 bases remaining between them. The CDR3 runs 19 residues.

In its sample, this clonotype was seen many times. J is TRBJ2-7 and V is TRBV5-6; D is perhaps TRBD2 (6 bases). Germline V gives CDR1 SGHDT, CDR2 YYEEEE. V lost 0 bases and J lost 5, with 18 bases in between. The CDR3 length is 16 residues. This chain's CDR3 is CASSLGGGKTGDEQYF. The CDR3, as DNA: TGTGCCAGCAGCTTGGGTGGAGGGAAAACTGGGGACGAGCAGTACTTC.

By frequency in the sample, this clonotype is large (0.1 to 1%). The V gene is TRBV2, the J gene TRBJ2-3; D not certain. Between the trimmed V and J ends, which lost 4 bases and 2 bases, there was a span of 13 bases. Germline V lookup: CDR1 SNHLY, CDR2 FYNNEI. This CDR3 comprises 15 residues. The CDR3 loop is CASSGMARITDTQYF. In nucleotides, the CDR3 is TGTGCCAGCAGTGGTATGGCGAGAATCACAGATACGCAGTATTTT.

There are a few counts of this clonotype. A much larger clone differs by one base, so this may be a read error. In DNA form, the CDR3 reads TGTGCCGGCAGTACGGGCCTTGGAGGCTACACCTTC. Its protein is CAGSTGLGGYTF. This chain links TRBV12-3 or TRBV12-4 with TRBJ1-2; D gene ambiguous. The CDR3 runs 12 residues.